This T cell receptor beta chain was documented in a study of blood T cell repertoires in COVID-19. Overall study: Both acute and convalescent COVID-19 samples were obtained from the United States, Italy and Spain. In each case, the material was cDNA or gDNA derived from T cells, B-cell-depleted T cells, or PBMCs.

Original data processing: Counts of nucleated cells, estimated from reference gene primer amplification, were obtained. The data were produced by immunoSEQ multiplex PCR, yet TCRdb's version contains in-frame clones alone and is incomplete. That table supplies the V and J calls and clone size; D and trimming were determined from the DNA. The data contain about 230,000 clones, roughly 82% of them seen just once; the ten biggest clones take up 1.4%. The CDR3 consists of 12 residues. V was clipped by 4 bases and J by 8 bases, with 6 bases between them. Germline V gene sequence: CDR1 LNHDA, CDR2 SQIVND (reference sequence).

Specimen: peripheral blood. The rearrangement joins TRBV19 to TRBJ1-6, with D maybe TRBD1 (6 bases). This TCR derives from a woman aged 40 to 55 who had recovered from COVID-19. The CDR3 nucleotides are TGTGCCAGTAGTAACAGGGATTCACCCCTCCACTTT. It codes for CASSNRDSPLHF. The variable domain in full, completed from reference TRBV19 and TRBJ1-6, reads DGGITQSPKYLFRKEGQNVTLSCEQNLNHDAMYWYRQDPGQGLRLIYYSQIVNDFQKGDIAEGYSVSREKKESFPLTVTSAQKNPTAFYLCASSNRDSPLHFGNGTRLTVT.